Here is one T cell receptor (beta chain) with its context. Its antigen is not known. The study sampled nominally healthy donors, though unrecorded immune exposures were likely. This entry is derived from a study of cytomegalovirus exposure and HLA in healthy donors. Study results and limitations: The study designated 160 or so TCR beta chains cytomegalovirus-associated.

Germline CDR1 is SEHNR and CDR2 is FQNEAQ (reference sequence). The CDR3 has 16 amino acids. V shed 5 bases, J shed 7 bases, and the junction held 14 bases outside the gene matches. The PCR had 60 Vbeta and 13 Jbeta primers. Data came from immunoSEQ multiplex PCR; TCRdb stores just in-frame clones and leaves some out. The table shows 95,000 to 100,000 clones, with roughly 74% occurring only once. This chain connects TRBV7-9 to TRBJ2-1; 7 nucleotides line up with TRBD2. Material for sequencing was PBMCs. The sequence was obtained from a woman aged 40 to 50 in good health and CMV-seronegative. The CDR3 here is CASSPPGLVHGNEQFF. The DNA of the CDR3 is TGTGCCAGCAGCCCGCCCGGACTAGTGCATGGGAATGAGCAGTTCTTC.